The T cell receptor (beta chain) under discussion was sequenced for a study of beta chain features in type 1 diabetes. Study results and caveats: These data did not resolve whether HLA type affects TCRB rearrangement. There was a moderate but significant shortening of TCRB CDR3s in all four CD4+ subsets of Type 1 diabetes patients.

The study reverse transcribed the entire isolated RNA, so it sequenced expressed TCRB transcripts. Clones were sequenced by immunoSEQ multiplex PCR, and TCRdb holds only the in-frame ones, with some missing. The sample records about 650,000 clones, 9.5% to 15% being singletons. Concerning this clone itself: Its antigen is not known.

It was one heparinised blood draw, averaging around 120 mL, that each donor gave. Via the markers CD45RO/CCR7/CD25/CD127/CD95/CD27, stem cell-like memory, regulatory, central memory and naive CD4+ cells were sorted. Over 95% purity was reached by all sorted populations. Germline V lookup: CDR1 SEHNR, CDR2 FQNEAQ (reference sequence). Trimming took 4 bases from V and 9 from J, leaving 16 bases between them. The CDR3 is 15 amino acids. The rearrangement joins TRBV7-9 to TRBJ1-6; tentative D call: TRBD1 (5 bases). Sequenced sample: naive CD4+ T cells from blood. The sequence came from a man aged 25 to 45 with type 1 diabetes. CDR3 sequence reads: CASSSQGPEFSPLHF. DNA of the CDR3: TGTGCCAGCAGCTCCCAGGGACCGGAATTTTCACCCCTCCACTTT.